Below, 8 T cell receptor beta chains from the same sample are listed, as sequenced in a study of T cells in Graves' hyperthyroidism and ophthalmopathy. It was RNA transcripts that yielded the amplified TCR beta CDR3 regions. First-round RT-PCR targeting the TCR CDR3 was performed with the HTBI primer set. TCRdb recomputed calls from the multiplex PCR reads with MiXCR, one row per CDR3 protein. The profile covers 450,000 to 500,000 distinct CDR3 sequences, with 20% to 25% appearing a single time and approximately 49% taken by the ten largest. Input material: blood. Receptor source: a woman between 65 and 79 years old with Graves' ophthalmopathy.

There are many counts of this clonotype. The chain carries TRBV30 and TRBJ2-7; D remains ambiguous. The V end was cut by 4 bases, the J end by 2 bases, with 6 bases between. CDR1 and CDR2 from the germline V gene are GTSNPN and SVGIG (reference sequence). This CDR3 has 11 residues. This chain's CDR3 is CAWTRTYEQYF. CDR3 sequence (DNA): TGTGCCTGGACTAGGACCTACGAGCAGTACTTC.

This clonotype was recorded at least ten times. The chain combines TRBV28 with TRBJ2-7, with 8 nucleotides matching TRBD1. The CDR3 totals 15 residues. Germline V lookup: CDR1 MDHEN, CDR2 SYDVKM. The ends lost 6 bases at V and 5 bases at J; junction bases unmatched: 12. The CDR3 region is CASRSGTGLIHEQYF. The CDR3 DNA reads TGTGCCAGCAGGTCCGGGACAGGTCTGATCCACGAGCAGTACTTC.

Comments on this clonotype: Since a much larger clone is just one base distant, this may be a read error. The rearrangement joins TRBV12-3 or TRBV12-4 to TRBJ1-6, with TRBD1 as a possible D gene (5 bases). This CDR3 is 13 amino acids long. The CDR3 loop reads CVSGDGGNSPLHF. The CDR3 DNA reads as TGTGTCAGCGGGGACGGGGGGAATTCACCCCTCCACTTT.

This clonotype has just a few counts. The chain employs TRBV29-1 and TRBJ2-1; D not resolved. Per the germline V gene, CDR1 is SQVTM and CDR2 is ANQGSEA. The CDR3 contains 12 residues. V was trimmed by 3 bases and J by 3 bases, leaving 6 bases between them. The CDR3 DNA reads as TGCAGCGTTGACATCGGCTACAATGAGCAGTTCTTC. Protein product: CSVDIGYNEQFF.

The rearrangement joins TRBV3-1 to TRBJ1-2; D possibly corresponds to TRBD1 (5 bases). In germline, CDR1 is LGHDT, CDR2 YNNKEL (reference sequence). The CDR3 has 17 residues. The V and J ends lost 1 base and 3 bases respectively, with 18 bases between them. The CDR3 nucleotides read TGTGCCAGCAGCCAAGTTGTCCCACAAGACAGTTACTATGGCTACACCTTC. Protein product: CASSQVVPQDSYYGYTF.

A single count supports this clonotype. The chain employs TRBV6-4 and TRBJ2-7; a weak D match, TRBD1 (5 bases). Between the trimmed V and J ends, which lost 9 bases and 0 bases, there was a span of 18 bases. Germline assignment: CDR1 MRHNA and CDR2 SNTAGT. The CDR3 runs to 15 residues. In DNA form, the CDR3 reads TGTGCCAGACTCGTCCGACAGAAAGACTCCTACGAGCAGTACTTC. This encodes CARLVRQKDSYEQYF.

The gene calls are TRBV28 and TRBJ1-4; a possible D gene is TRBD1 (6 bases). The germline V gene encodes CDR1 MDHEN and CDR2 SYDVKM. This CDR3 is built from 14 residues. With 9 bases removed from V and 6 bases from J, the gap between germline ends came to 17 bases. CDR3 nucleotides: TGTGCCAGTAGAATAGGGACATCTCATGAAAAACTGTTTTTT. Translation gives CASRIGTSHEKLFF.

This clonotype has more than one count but fewer than ten. This chain uses TRBV20-1 with TRBJ1-5, with a tentative D call TRBD1 (6 bases). Deletions cut 3 bases from V and 5 bases from J, with 29 bases between. CDR3 length: 19 amino acids. Germline CDR1 is DFQATT and CDR2 is SNEGSKA (reference sequence). The CDR3 sequence: CSASAPVVSTGKLHQPQHF. CDR3 DNA: TGCAGTGCTAGTGCTCCCGTAGTGAGTACAGGGAAGCTCCATCAGCCCCAGCATTTT.